This TCR beta chain originates from a study of identical twins (dated by TCRdb to between 2015 and 2016). Background on the whole study: The study deep-sequenced TCR alpha and beta repertoires from monozygotic twins, unrelated adults of various ages and cord blood to test whether fetal clonotypes persist. To rule out contamination, the twin experiments were replicated at different times with different library preparation protocols. What the research found in general, with its limitations: In monozygotic twins, out-of-frame TCR alpha sharing was systematically underestimated by recombination models, although the models agreed with sharing between unrelated individuals. Fewer insertions were carried by abundant cord blood beta clonotypes, a similar but weaker trend appeared in young adult naive repertoires, and no such trend appeared in memory repertoires. Because the same donors could not be followed over many years, conclusions were based on cross-sectional statistical analysis. Invariant T cells such as MAIT and iNKT could partly confound zero-insertion analyses, though diverse VJ usage argued against this for most clonotypes. Compared with coincidental sharing between unrelated individuals, an excess of low generation-probability sequences was observed among out-of-frame TCR alpha sequences shared between twins. The excess sharing between twins in beta out-of-frame sequences was weaker because fewer shared sequences reduced the signal-to-noise ratio.

Every donor was a healthy Caucasian. Three pairs of female monozygotic twins, all aged about 18 to 29 years, made up the twin cohort. Positive isolation kits from Invitrogen were used to isolate CD4+ and CD8+ T cell populations. This clonotype has more than one count but fewer than ten. The clone's antigen remains unknown. Base qualities are not provided; no much larger clone lies one nucleotide away. Library prep was done by 5' RACE. The data were produced on an Illumina HiSeq 2000. Template switching added a universal primer binding site, and the final cDNA carried a unique molecular identifier that allowed TCR cDNA molecules to be counted accurately. First-strand cDNA for TCR alpha and beta chains was synthesized from specific primers in the conserved constant-segment region. To control for contamination, every cDNA library was double barcoded, receiving both a SMART-Mk sample barcode and Illumina barcodes. TruSeq adapter sequences, together with Illumina sample barcodes, were added in two successive PCR steps. The Illumina HiSeq platform was used with custom primers to sequence TCR alpha and beta cDNA libraries. In the paper's pipeline: Raw reads were processed with MiGEC to extract unique molecular identifiers, and MiXCR was used to determine CDR3 positions. For each individual, recombination models were inferred using an EM algorithm with the repgenHMM and IGoR tools. Shared clonotype analysis was performed with the tcR package in R, normalizing sharing by the product of cloneset sizes. Out-of-frame nonproductive sequences were analyzed to study raw recombination free of thymic and clonal selection effects. The public sequencing data were trimmed at Q25 with fastp and processed into clonotypes with MiXCR by TCRdb, which kept only in-frame beta chains. Each CDR3 protein gets just one entry, which takes the most common genes and DNA from the rows behind it. The V and J calls were not made by the authors but by TCRdb's processing. For this sample the table gives 460,000 or so distinct CDR3 sequences, of which approximately 15% were detected only once. The ten largest clones capture 0.4% to 0.55% of the sample.

The same data also contributed to another study, on yellow fever vaccine responses in identical twins. The second source states: The T cell response to vaccination in identical twins was reported by the authors to appear partly convergent and partly personalized. In identical twins, the study followed T cell clones that responded to the vaccine with precision.

The clonotype comes from a woman aged 18-29 years in good health. The sample comprised CD4+ T cells sorted from blood.

Here is the DNA: TGTGCCAGCAGCTTAGATCTCGGGGCGGGGGGCCTAGCCAAAAACATTCAGTACTTC. Translated, it reads CASSLDLGAGGLAKNIQYF. The V and J genes are TRBV11-2 and TRBJ2-4; TRBD2 matches 8 bases in the middle. The cysteine opens and the phenylalanine closes a CDR3 of 19 amino acids. Left in the record is the CDR3 DNA by itself, 57 bases read in frame from the first base. Here V drops 0 bases and J drops 0 bases, and the junction holds 10 bases not matched to any gene. Taken from the germline V gene, the CDR1 and CDR2 loops are SGHAT and FQNNGV.